These 27 T cell receptor beta chains came from one sample sequenced in a study of shared clonotypes between healthy human individuals. Only in-frame clones appear in the TCRdb table, and some are missing; sequencing was by immunoSEQ multiplex PCR. The data contain 2 million to 2.5 million clones, 85% to 95% of them singletons. Naive CD8 populations comprised CD45RO-negative cells positively selected for CCR7, excluding terminally differentiated effector memory CD45RA+ cells. Sequencing was done on a sample of naive CD8+ T cells from PBMCs. All receptors come from a young man in good health. Some clones in this sample may be carry-over from other donors' samples.

In the case of this clone: The same CDR3 is also encoded by other DNA sequences in this sample. The V gene is TRBV27, the J gene TRBJ2-1; TRBD2 matches at 11 bases. Unmatched junction bases numbered 7, after V lost 6 bases and J lost 6 bases. Per germline, CDR1 MNHEY and CDR2 SMNVEV (reference sequence). The CDR3 is made up of 15 amino acids. The DNA of the CDR3 is TGTGCCAGCAGCTTACTAGCGGGAGTTCCCAATGAGCAGTTCTTC. Encoded protein: CASSLLAGVPNEQFF.

V is TRBV5-3 and J is TRBJ1-5, with TRBD1 matching 7 bases. TRBV5-3 is flagged as an ORF with uncertain function. The CDR3 contains 17 residues. The V segment lost 4 bases and the J segment 0 bases; nucleotides outside the gene matches: 10. The CDR3, as DNA: TGTGCCAGAAGCCCCTGGGACAGCAAGTATAGCAATCAGCCCCAGCATTTT. As protein: CARSPWDSKYSNQPQHF.

Remarks on this clone: The sample holds other DNA sequences that translate to the same CDR3. The chain couples TRBV7-9 to TRBJ2-1, with unresolved D. Germline CDR1 reads SEHNR; CDR2 reads FQNEAQ (reference sequence). The length of the CDR3 is 15 residues. Trimming pared 1 base from V and 2 bases from J, leaving 9 bases between. CDR3 region: CASSLGGSPYNEQFF. CDR3 nucleotides: TGTGCCAGCAGCTTAGGGGGAAGCCCCTACAATGAGCAGTTCTTC. Complete variable domain (other parts from reference TRBV7-9 and TRBJ2-1): DTGVSQNPRHKITKRGQNVTFRCDPISEHNRLYWYRQTLGQGPEFLTYFQNEAQLEKSRLLSDRFSAERPKGSFSTLEIQRTEQGDSAMYLCASSLGGSPYNEQFFGPGTRLTVL.

The chain employs TRBV19 and TRBJ2-7; TRBD1 matches 7 bases. CDR1 LNHDA and CDR2 SQIVND come from the germline V gene (reference sequence). Germline trimming cut 5 bases from V and 3 bases from J; bases unmatched to any gene: 7. This CDR3 is built from 14 residues. CDR3 in amino acids: CASSWRNRGYEQYF. In DNA form, the CDR3 reads TGTGCCAGTAGTTGGCGGAACAGGGGCTACGAGCAGTACTTC.

The V gene is TRBV5-1, the J gene TRBJ2-1; 9 positions match TRBD2. CDR1 SGHRS and CDR2 YFSETQ come from the germline V gene. Trimming at V came to 0 bases and at J to 0 bases, leaving 4 bases not matched to a gene. This CDR3 is built from 17 residues. CDR3 sequence (DNA): TGCGCCAGCAGCTTGGGTAGCGGGGGACTCTCCTACAATGAGCAGTTCTTC. This gives the protein CASSLGSGGLSYNEQFF.

This clone was seen once. The chain combines TRBV4-1 with TRBJ2-1; 10 bases agree with TRBD2. The length of the CDR3 is 18 residues. The V gene end was trimmed by 1 base and the J gene end by 6 bases; junction bases not matched to a gene: 12. Per germline, CDR1 MGHRA and CDR2 YSYEKL. The CDR3 bases are TGCGCCAGCAGCCAAGTGACGCTAGCGGGAGATGCGGGCAATGAGCAGTTCTTC. It codes for CASSQVTLAGDAGNEQFF.

The chain joins TRBV27 to TRBJ2-7; possibly TRBD2 for D (6 bases). Trimming took off 4 bases at V and 12 bases at J, with 22 bases between the two ends. The germline CDR1 and CDR2 sequences are MNHEY and SMNVEV (reference sequence). The CDR3 length is 14 residues. The CDR3 DNA reads as TGTGCCAGCAGTTATCTAGCTGCGGGATCGTCGCGGTACTTC. Its translation is CASSYLAAGSSRYF.

The V call is TRBV5-1, the J call TRBJ1-1, with no clear D. This CDR3 spans 12 amino acids. V lost 0 bases and J 4 bases, leaving 4 bases between the germline ends. CDR1 is SGHRS and CDR2 is YFSETQ in the germline V gene. CDR3 amino acids: CASSLAPTEAFF. The CDR3 coding sequence is TGCGCCAGCAGCTTGGCACCCACTGAAGCTTTCTTT.

V and J are TRBV9 and TRBJ2-7, with D perhaps assigned TRBD1 or TRBD2 (6 bases each). The germline CDR1 and CDR2 sequences are SGDLS and YYNGEE. The CDR3 is 15 residues long. The V gene lost 0 bases and the J gene lost 4 bases, with 14 bases spanning the gap. The CDR3 spells CASSVGGRGGYEQYF. The CDR3 nucleotides read TGTGCCAGCAGCGTAGGCGGGCGAGGGGGGTACGAGCAGTACTTC.

The chain carries TRBV21-1 and TRBJ2-7. TRBV21-1 is shown as a pseudogene. The CDR3 length is 14 residues. CDR3: CASSPRTVSYEQYF. The CDR3 DNA follows: TGTGCCAGCAGCCCTAGGACGGTCTCCTACGAGCAGTACTTC.

This clone was observed a single time. J is TRBJ1-1 and V is TRBV7-9, with D perhaps TRBD1 (5 bases). The germline V gene has CDR1 SEHNR and CDR2 FQNEAQ (reference sequence). V was trimmed by 3 bases and J by 4 bases, leaving 12 bases between them. The CDR3 is 14 amino acids. CDR3 DNA sequence: TGTGCCAGCAGCTTCCAGGGTCCGAGCACTGAAGCTTTCTTT. Translated, it gives CASSFQGPSTEAFF.

About this clone itself: The same CDR3 can be traced to other DNA sequences in this sample. This chain joins TRBV9 and TRBJ2-2, with unresolved D. V was trimmed by 0 bases and J by 4 bases, leaving 4 bases between them. Germline-derived CDR1 and CDR2 are SGDLS and YYNGEE. This CDR3 region has 13 residues. For the CDR3, the DNA is TGTGCCAGCAGCGTAGGGTTCACCGGGGAGCTGTTTTTT. This sequence encodes CASSVGFTGELFF.

The rearrangement uses TRBV4-2 and TRBJ2-1; tentatively, D is TRBD2 (5 bases). Germline CDR1 LGHNA, CDR2 YNFKEQ. V dropped 0 bases and J dropped 6 bases, with 18 bases sitting between them. The CDR3 has 17 amino acids. CDR3 sequence: CASSQERWLAASNEQFF. The CDR3 DNA reads as TGTGCCAGCAGCCAAGAAAGGTGGCTAGCAGCATCCAATGAGCAGTTCTTC.

This chain links TRBV9 with TRBJ1-2; D possibly corresponds to TRBD1 (5 bases). V gave up 2 bases and J gave up 3 bases, with 20 bases separating them. CDR1 and CDR2 (germline): SGDLS, YYNGEE. This CDR3 has 17 amino acids. The CDR3, as DNA: TGTGCCAGCAGCGTCCCGTCGGGGACCTCGGACTACTATGGCTACACCTTC. As protein: CASSVPSGTSDYYGYTF.

V is TRBV13 and J is TRBJ2-3; D perhaps matches TRBD2 (6 bases). Looked up from germline, CDR1 is PRHDT and CDR2 is FYEKMQ (reference sequence). Trimming took 6 bases from V and 1 from J, leaving 17 bases between them. The length of the CDR3 is 16 residues. The CDR3 here is CASSPLGERGTDTQYF. The CDR3 nucleotides read TGTGCCAGCAGTCCTCTTGGGGAGCGGGGCACAGATACGCAGTATTTT.

The CDR3 region has the DNA TGCGCCAGCAGCTCGTCAGGGGAAGTCGGTACTAGCGGCTACGAGCAGTACTTC. It yields the protein CASSSSGEVGTSGYEQYF. The V and J genes are TRBV5-1 and TRBJ2-7; 8 positions agree with TRBD2. This CDR3 is 18 amino acids long. Germline V gene sequence: CDR1 SGHRS, CDR2 YFSETQ. V shed 3 bases, J shed 3 bases, and the junction held 17 bases outside the gene matches.

The chain is built from TRBV27 and TRBJ2-1, with D uncertain. CDR3 length: 10 amino acids. Trimming removed 6 bases at V and 6 bases at J, with 3 bases between. Germline V CDR1 and CDR2: MNHEY, SMNVEV (reference sequence). The DNA of the CDR3 is TGTGCCAGCAGGAGCAATGAGCAGTTCTTC. Its protein is CASRSNEQFF.

V gene TRBV25-1 combines with J gene TRBJ1-5; tentatively, D is TRBD1 (5 bases). Germline V gene lookup returns CDR1 MGHDK and CDR2 SYGVNS. The CDR3 is 14 residues long. V dropped 1 base and J dropped 9 bases, with 13 bases sitting between them. The CDR3 sequence: CASSESGRVMPQHF. DNA of the CDR3: TGTGCCAGCAGTGAATCGGGCAGGGTGATGCCCCAGCATTTT.

This chain uses TRBV9 with TRBJ2-7; D remains unclear. Trimming pared 4 bases from V and 0 bases from J, leaving 11 bases between. This CDR3 is 14 amino acids long. Germline CDR1 is SGDLS and CDR2 is YYNGEE. CDR3 in amino acids: CASSPLMSSYEQYF. In DNA form, the CDR3 reads TGTGCCAGCAGCCCCCTAATGAGCTCCTACGAGCAGTACTTC.

The chain carries TRBV25-1 and TRBJ2-2, with D possibly being TRBD1 or TRBD2 (6 bases each). V lost 7 bases and J lost 3, with 15 bases in between. This CDR3 is built from 15 residues. Looked up from germline, CDR1 is MGHDK and CDR2 is SYGVNS. CDR3 DNA: TGTGCCAGCACCAACCACAGGGAGGACACCGGGGAGCTGTTTTTT. It specifies CASTNHREDTGELFF.

The chain uses TRBV13 and TRBJ2-7; 7 positions agree with TRBD1. Germline V gives CDR1 PRHDT, CDR2 FYEKMQ (reference sequence). CDR3 size: 16 residues. Unmatched junction bases numbered 11, after V lost 3 bases and J lost 3 bases. This chain's CDR3 is CASSFPSGTEGYEQYF. In nucleotides, the CDR3 is TGTGCCAGCAGCTTTCCCTCCGGGACAGAAGGCTACGAGCAGTACTTC.

The chain couples TRBV29-1 to TRBJ2-5; 7 bases are shared with TRBD2. The better agreement between TRBJ2-7 and the DNA end casts doubt on the J call. Germline V gene data show CDR1 as SQVTM and CDR2 as ANQGSEA. This CDR3 spans 13 amino acids. The CDR3 region is CSVGGRALDEQYF. Here the CDR3 DNA reads TGCAGCGTTGGTGGGAGGGCCCTGGACGAGCAGTACTTC.

The CDR3 nucleotides are TGTGCCAGCAGTATTTCGGGGGGCGAAGGATATCAGCCCCAGCATTTT. This codes for CASSISGGEGYQPQHF. V gene TRBV27 combines with J gene TRBJ1-5; perhaps TRBD1 as D (6 bases). This CDR3 spans 16 amino acids. CDR1 and CDR2 from the germline V gene are MNHEY and SMNVEV (reference sequence). The ends were cut back, 5 bases at V and 5 bases at J, with 19 bases in the middle.

This chain connects TRBV7-9 to TRBJ1-1, with D tentatively TRBD1 (5 bases). The V end lost 4 bases, the J end lost 0 bases, and 12 bases lay between the germline ends. Germline values: CDR1 SEHNR, CDR2 FQNEAQ (reference sequence). The CDR3 is made up of 15 amino acids. CDR3 sequence (DNA): TGTGCCAGCAGCTGGGTAGGGGCGGTGAACACTGAAGCTTTCTTT. It translates to CASSWVGAVNTEAFF. Using reference TRBV7-9 and TRBJ1-1 for the parts outside the CDR3, the full variable domain is DTGVSQNPRHKITKRGQNVTFRCDPISEHNRLYWYRQTLGQGPEFLTYFQNEAQLEKSRLLSDRFSAERPKGSFSTLEIQRTEQGDSAMYLCASSWVGAVNTEAFFGQGTRLTVV.

The gene calls are TRBV20-1 and TRBJ2-1; D gene uncertain. This CDR3 is 11 amino acids long. Trimming took 8 bases from V and 11 from J, leaving 16 bases between them. Germline V gene data show CDR1 as DFQATT and CDR2 as SNEGSKA (reference sequence). The DNA for the CDR3 is TGCAGTATACCCCCGGCTGATAAGCAGTTCTTC. Amino acid sequence: CSIPPADKQFF.

This chain joins TRBV5-1 and TRBJ2-7; D unclear. The CDR3 extends over 14 amino acids. Germline CDR1 SGHRS, CDR2 YFSETQ. The V end lost 4 bases, the J end lost 2 bases, and 13 bases lay between the germline ends. The CDR3 here is CASSVDNRAYEQYF. Written as DNA, the CDR3 is TGCGCCAGCAGCGTTGACAATCGCGCCTACGAGCAGTACTTC.

This chain links TRBV25-1 with TRBJ2-7; 10 bases fit TRBD1. The CDR3 consists of 13 residues. After removal of 6 bases from V and 6 bases from J, the junction contained 5 bases not matched to a gene. CDR1 is MGHDK, CDR2 SYGVNS, per germline. The CDR3 DNA reads TGTGCCAGCAGCGGGGGACAGGGGCGCGAGCAGTACTTC. It specifies CASSGGQGREQYF.